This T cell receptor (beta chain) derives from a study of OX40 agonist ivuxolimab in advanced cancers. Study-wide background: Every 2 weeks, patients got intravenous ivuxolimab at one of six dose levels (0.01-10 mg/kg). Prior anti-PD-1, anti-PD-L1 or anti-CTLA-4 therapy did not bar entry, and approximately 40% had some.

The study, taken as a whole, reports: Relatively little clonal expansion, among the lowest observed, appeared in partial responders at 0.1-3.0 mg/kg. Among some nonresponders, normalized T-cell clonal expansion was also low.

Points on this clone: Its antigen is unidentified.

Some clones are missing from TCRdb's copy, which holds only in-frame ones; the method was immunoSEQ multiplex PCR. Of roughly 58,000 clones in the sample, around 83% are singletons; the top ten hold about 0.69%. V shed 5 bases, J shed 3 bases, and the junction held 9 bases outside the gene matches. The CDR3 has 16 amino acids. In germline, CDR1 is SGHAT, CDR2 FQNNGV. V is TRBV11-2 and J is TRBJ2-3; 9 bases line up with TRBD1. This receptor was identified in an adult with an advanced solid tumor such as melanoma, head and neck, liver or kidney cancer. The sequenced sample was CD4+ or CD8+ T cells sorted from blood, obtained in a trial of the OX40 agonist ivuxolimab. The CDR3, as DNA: TGTGCCAGCAGCCGAATAAAGACAGGGGGAACAGATACGCAGTATTTT. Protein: CASSRIKTGGTDTQYF.